The rows below give T cell receptor beta chains drawn from one sample of a study of CD8+ T cells in alopecia areata. TCRdb's copy holds only in-frame clones and misses some; the assay was immunoSEQ multiplex PCR. The sample records roughly 220,000 clones, more than 55% being singletons. The sample in question was CD4+ T cells sorted from blood, obtained at week 44, from a patient treated with tofacitinib. The receptors here all came from a human donor with alopecia areata. The CDR3 runs from the conserved cysteine through the conserved F or W. The order of the fields is clone size, D gene, V gene, J gene, CDR3 protein, CDR3 DNA. A D gene is named only where the DNA matches it firmly. Clone size is given for some rows only: seen once, a few or many times, or a class if the clone is expanded.

>.|TRBD1|TRBV25-1|TRBJ1-2
CASSEWGTGWVTEGYTF
TGTGCCAGCAGTGAATGGGGGACAGGCTGGGTTACGGAAGGCTACACCTTC
>once|TRBD1|TRBV6-5|TRBJ1-5
CASSSLGQGGFQPQHF
TGTGCCAGCAGTTCCCTAGGACAGGGGGGATTTCAGCCCCAGCATTTT
>.|.|TRBV9|TRBJ1-6
CASSGTGLYNSPLHF
TGTGCCAGCAGCGGGACCGGACTGTATAATTCACCCCTCCACTTT
>.|.|TRBV6-5|TRBJ1-1
CASRPNLRNTEAFF
TGTGCCAGCAGGCCCAACCTAAGGAACACTGAAGCTTTCTTT
>once|.|TRBV2|TRBJ2-7
CASAGKGYEQYF
TGTGCCAGCGCTGGAAAGGGCTACGAGCAGTACTTC
>few|TRBD2|TRBV29-1|TRBJ2-1
CSVGLAGGPNEQFF
TGCAGCGTTGGGCTAGCGGGGGGGCCCAATGAGCAGTTCTTC
>.|TRBD1|TRBV19|TRBJ1-1
CASSTRTGSMNTEAFF
TGTGCCAGTAGTACTCGGACAGGGTCGATGAACACTGAAGCTTTCTTT
>.|TRBD2|TRBV6-5|TRBJ2-5
CASSYSRGDQETQYF
TGTGCCAGCAGTTACTCGCGGGGGGACCAAGAGACCCAGTACTTC
>.|TRBD1|TRBV19|TRBJ1-5
CATTQTGVAQPQHF
TGTGCCACAACGCAGACAGGGGTGGCTCAGCCCCAGCATTTT
>.|.|TRBV7-9|TRBJ1-2
CASSLGNHPIGYTF
TGTGCCAGCAGCTTAGGAAATCATCCTATCGGCTACACCTTC
>.|.|TRBV2|TRBJ1-2
CASREDSVYGYTF
TGTGCCAGCAGGGAAGACAGCGTATATGGCTACACCTTC
>.|TRBD1|TRBV27|TRBJ2-4
CASSWTGGDIQYF
TGTGCCAGCTCTTGGACAGGGGGGGACATTCAGTACTTC
>.|.|TRBV10-2|TRBJ1-1
CATRGTNTEAFF
TGCGCCACCCGGGGGACGAACACTGAAGCTTTCTTT
>.|TRBD1|TRBV5-1|TRBJ2-7
CASSTRSPGQGYEQYF
TGCGCCAGCAGCACCAGATCCCCGGGACAGGGGTACGAGCAGTACTTC
>.|TRBD1|TRBV29-1|TRBJ2-7
CSAAGTGFREQYF
TGCAGCGCCGCCGGGACAGGGTTCCGCGAGCAGTACTTC
>.|.|TRBV7-2|TRBJ2-5
CASSLGQVSQETQYF
TGTGCCAGCAGCTTAGGACAGGTGTCGCAAGAGACCCAGTACTTC
>.|.|TRBV30|TRBJ1-2
CAWSREGRPVNFNYGYTF
TGTGCCTGGAGCCGTGAGGGAAGGCCGGTCAATTTTAACTATGGCTACACCTTC
>.|.|TRBV10-3|TRBJ2-1
CATQTSLNNEQFF
TGTGCCACCCAGACTAGTTTAAACAATGAGCAGTTCTTC
>.|.|TRBV2|TRBJ2-5
CASRGDVQETQYF
TGTGCCAGCAGGGGAGACGTCCAAGAGACCCAGTACTTC
>.|.|TRBV5-1|TRBJ2-5
CASSPHQETQYF
TGCGCCAGCAGCCCCCACCAAGAGACCCAGTACTTC
>once|.|TRBV5-1|TRBJ1-1
CASRGSQQLNTEAFF
TGCGCCAGCAGGGGCAGCCAGCAATTGAACACTGAAGCTTTCTTT
>.|.|TRBV5-1|TRBJ2-1
CASRMGLLTASYNEQFF
TGCGCCAGCCGTATGGGCCTGTTGACAGCCTCCTACAATGAGCAGTTCTTC
>.|TRBD1|TRBV30|TRBJ1-2
CAWTGQGTGGYTF
TGTGCCTGGACCGGACAGGGTACGGGAGGCTACACCTTC
>.|.|TRBV29-1|TRBJ2-3
CSVKGRSGTDTQYF
TGCAGCGTTAAGGGGCGGAGTGGCACAGATACGCAGTATTTT
>.|TRBD1|TRBV2|TRBJ1-5
CASSELGQGYQPQHF
TGTGCCAGCAGTGAATTGGGACAGGGATATCAGCCCCAGCATTTT
>few|.|TRBV2|TRBJ1-1
CASSVTAFEAFF
TGTGCCAGCAGTGTAACAGCGTTCGAAGCTTTCTTT
>.|.|TRBV29-1|TRBJ1-2
CSVGPAPNYGYTF
TGCAGCGTTGGTCCAGCACCTAACTATGGCTACACCTTC
>.|.|TRBV5-1|TRBJ2-6
CASSLEDSGANVLTF
TGCGCCAGCAGCTTAGAAGACTCTGGGGCCAACGTCCTGACTTTC
>.|.|TRBV28|TRBJ2-6
CASSLIISGANVLTF
TGTGCCAGCAGCTTAATTATCTCTGGGGCCAACGTCCTGACTTTC
>.|.|TRBV28|TRBJ1-2
CASRTDSYYGYTF
TGTGCCAGCAGGACGGACAGCTACTATGGCTACACCTTC
>.|.|TRBV5-1|TRBJ1-1
CASSLPREVNTEAFF
TGCGCCAGCAGCTTGCCCAGGGAGGTGAACACTGAAGCTTTCTTT